These 26 T cell receptor beta chains share one sample of origin, sequenced in a study of cytomegalovirus exposure and HLA in healthy donors. Amplification used 60 Vbeta primers and 13 Jbeta primers. Profiling relied on immunoSEQ multiplex PCR, and the TCRdb table lists in-frame clones only, not all of them. The sample shows some 160,000 clones, roughly 76% of them seen only once. The sequenced sample was PBMCs. Source of these receptors: a male donor in good health and CMV-seronegative.

The chain joins TRBV7-6 to TRBJ2-7; 7 bases are a match to TRBD1. Germline lookup yields CDR1 SGHVS and CDR2 FNYEAQ. This CDR3 region has 14 residues. The J segment lost 4 bases and the V segment lost 2 bases, leaving 5 bases of the junction unmatched. The CDR3 sequence: CASSLRQGRYEQYF. CDR3 sequence (DNA): TGTGCCAGCAGCTTAAGACAGGGCCGGTACGAGCAGTACTTC.

The V call is TRBV5-1, the J call TRBJ1-4; 8 bases align to TRBD1. There are 14 residues in the CDR3. J lost 7 bases, V lost 5 bases, and 7 bases had no gene match. Germline V gene sequence: CDR1 SGHRS, CDR2 YFSETQ. The CDR3 region is CASRWTGSFEKLFF. The CDR3 DNA reads TGCGCCAGCAGGTGGACAGGGAGTTTTGAAAAACTGTTTTTT.

V and J are TRBV2 and TRBJ1-3; perhaps TRBD1 as D (6 bases). This CDR3 contains 15 residues. Trimming cost V 2 bases and J 1 base, with 9 bases left between them. Per the germline V gene, CDR1 is SNHLY and CDR2 is FYNNEI. The CDR3 is CASSETGLSGNTIYF. Here the CDR3 DNA reads TGTGCCAGCAGTGAAACAGGGCTTTCTGGAAACACCATATATTTT.

This clone was detected only a few times. The chain employs TRBV7-9 and TRBJ2-7, with TRBD1 as a possible D gene (5 bases). V lost 5 bases, J lost 3 bases, and 8 bases lay in between. The germline gives CDR1 SEHNR, CDR2 FQNEAQ (reference sequence). The CDR3 spans 12 residues. CDR3 DNA sequence: TGTGCCAGCAGCGACAGAGGCTACGAGCAGTACTTC. This sequence encodes CASSDRGYEQYF.

This chain links TRBV15 with TRBJ1-5; D is unresolved. The CDR3 extends over 16 amino acids. Looked up from germline, CDR1 is LNHNV and CDR2 is YYDKDF (reference sequence). V was cut by 1 base and J by 2 bases, with 12 bases left in between. The CDR3 DNA reads TGTGCCACCAGCAGAGCCAGCGGTGGGGGCAATCAGCCCCAGCATTTT. Translating gives CATSRASGGGNQPQHF.

V gene TRBV11-2 combines with J gene TRBJ2-7, with 7 nucleotides matching TRBD2. There are 13 residues in the CDR3. Germline values: CDR1 SGHAT, CDR2 FQNNGV. The J segment lost 4 bases and the V segment lost 5 bases, leaving 5 bases of the junction unmatched. This CDR3 is CASSLGGGYEQYF. In nucleotides, the CDR3 is TGTGCCAGCAGCCTTGGGGGGGGTTACGAGCAGTACTTC.

V usage is TRBV7-8 and J usage is TRBJ2-5, with TRBD2 matching 7 bases. V shed 4 bases, J shed 5 bases, and the junction held 4 bases outside the gene matches. The CDR3 sequence is 13 residues long. The germline V gene has CDR1 SGHVS and CDR2 FQNEAQ. CDR3 sequence: CASSSGGVETQYF. For the CDR3, the DNA is TGTGCCAGCAGCTCGGGGGGAGTGGAGACCCAGTACTTC. Full variable domain (missing parts from reference TRBV7-8 and TRBJ2-5): GAGVSQSPRYKVAKRGQDVALRCDPISGHVSLFWYQQALGQGPEFLTYFQNEAQLDKSGLPSDRFFAERPEGSVSTLKIQRTQQEDSAVYLCASSSGGVETQYFGPGTRLLVL.

The rearrangement links TRBV6-1 to TRBJ2-5, with unresolved D. Germline CDR1 and CDR2: MNHNS and SASEGT. Trimming stripped 0 bases from V and 4 bases from J, with 15 bases between. There are 16 residues in the CDR3. Here the CDR3 DNA reads TGTGCCAGCAGTGAAGCAATACAGTCTGTAGGAGAGACCCAGTACTTC. It translates to CASSEAIQSVGETQYF.

The gene calls are TRBV29-1 and TRBJ2-2; 9 nucleotides match TRBD1. Trimming at V came to 8 bases and at J to 4 bases, leaving 5 bases not matched to a gene. This CDR3 comprises 13 residues. Germline assignment: CDR1 SQVTM and CDR2 ANQGSEA. The CDR3: CSTTTGGTGELFF. In DNA form, the CDR3 reads TGCAGCACGACGACAGGGGGCACCGGGGAGCTGTTTTTT.

The genes are TRBV9 and TRBJ1-1; a weak D match, TRBD1 (6 bases). This CDR3 has 14 residues. Trimming took off 4 bases at V and 3 bases at J, with 13 bases between the two ends. CDR1 is SGDLS, CDR2 YYNGEE, per germline. The CDR3 bases are TGTGCCAGCAGCTCCGGCGGGGGGCACACTGAAGCTTTCTTT. Translation gives CASSSGGGHTEAFF.

The chain has TRBV11-3 and TRBJ1-1; no clear D gene. The CDR3 is made up of 13 amino acids. V lost 3 bases, J lost 4 bases, and 9 bases lay in between. Germline lookup yields CDR1 SGHNT and CDR2 YENEEA. The CDR3 DNA follows: TGTGCCAGCAGCTTTGACGGCGGCACTGAAGCTTTCTTT. Encoded protein: CASSFDGGTEAFF.

The chain links TRBV18 to TRBJ2-7; D not certain. The V end was cut by 2 bases, the J end by 0 bases, with 11 bases between. CDR1 KGHSH and CDR2 LQKENI come from the germline V gene. The CDR3 loop spans 15 amino acids. CDR3 nucleotides: TGTGCCAGCTCACCAGACCGCAGGTCCTCCTACGAGCAGTACTTC. Translating gives CASSPDRRSSYEQYF.

This clone was recorded a few times. V and J are TRBV5-1 and TRBJ1-1; D unclear. The CDR3 contains 15 residues. Trimming stripped 0 bases from V and 8 bases from J, with 17 bases between. Germline CDR1 reads SGHRS; CDR2 reads YFSETQ. The CDR3 is CASSLAATRGNEAFF. As DNA, the CDR3 is TGCGCCAGCAGCTTGGCCGCCACCCGAGGTAACGAAGCTTTCTTT.

This chain connects TRBV19 to TRBJ2-5, with D possibly being TRBD1 (5 bases). Germline V CDR1 and CDR2: LNHDA, SQIVND (reference sequence). The CDR3 spans 14 residues. The V end lost 7 bases, the J end lost 1 base, and 13 bases lay between the germline ends. This CDR3 is CASNQGRPQETQYF. The CDR3 region has the DNA TGTGCCAGTAATCAGGGTCGACCCCAAGAGACCCAGTACTTC.

The chain has TRBV6-5 and TRBJ2-1, with 9 bases aligning to TRBD2. V was pared by 7 bases and J by 6 bases, with 1 base of the junction left unmatched. The CDR3 has 12 amino acids. Germline CDR1 reads MNHEY; CDR2 reads SVGAGI. The CDR3 loop is CASKRGVNEQFF. Written as DNA, the CDR3 is TGTGCCAGCAAGCGGGGGGTCAATGAGCAGTTCTTC.

The chain is built from TRBV5-1 and TRBJ2-1, with 12 positions matching TRBD1. The J segment lost 8 bases and the V segment lost 0 bases, leaving 6 bases of the junction unmatched. CDR1 SGHRS and CDR2 YFSETQ come from the germline V gene. This CDR3 comprises 16 residues. This CDR3 is CASSLAGTGGRDEQFF. The CDR3 DNA follows: TGCGCCAGCAGCTTGGCCGGGACAGGGGGCAGGGATGAGCAGTTCTTC.

V and J are TRBV15 and TRBJ1-6; 7 nucleotides agree with TRBD1. Per germline, CDR1 LNHNV and CDR2 YYDKDF (reference sequence). The CDR3 has 14 residues. The V gene end was trimmed by 5 bases and the J gene end by 7 bases; junction bases not matched to a gene: 5. CDR3 in DNA: TGTGCCACCAGCCCCGGGACAGCCAATTCACCCCTCCACTTT. It encodes CATSPGTANSPLHF.

V and J are TRBV28 and TRBJ2-7; TRBD1 aligns across 9 bases. The germline V gene has CDR1 MDHEN and CDR2 SYDVKM. There are 13 residues in the CDR3. Trimming cost V 4 bases and J 3 bases; bases outside gene matches: 1. The CDR3 protein is CASSSGQGYEQYF. The CDR3 DNA follows: TGTGCCAGCAGTTCGGGACAGGGCTACGAGCAGTACTTC.

The rearrangement uses TRBV10-1 and TRBJ2-2; 8 nucleotides agree with TRBD1. CDR1 and CDR2 (germline): WNHNN, SYGVQD (reference sequence). This CDR3 region has 18 residues. The V gene end was trimmed by 5 bases and the J gene end by 0 bases; junction bases not matched to a gene: 11. CDR3 DNA sequence: TGCGCCAGCAGTCCCAGGACAGGGACGGAAGCGAACACCGGGGAGCTGTTTTTT. This codes for CASSPRTGTEANTGELFF.

The chain joins TRBV27 to TRBJ1-1; maybe TRBD1 (5 bases). Germline V lookup: CDR1 MNHEY, CDR2 SMNVEV (reference sequence). The V and J ends lost 5 bases and 6 bases respectively, with 13 bases between them. The CDR3 contains 13 residues. In DNA, the CDR3 is TGTGCCAGCAGTGTGACCAGGGTCTCTGAAGCTTTCTTT. It translates to CASSVTRVSEAFF.

The rearrangement links TRBV5-1 to TRBJ2-7; D call uncertain. The CDR3 extends over 12 amino acids. CDR1 is SGHRS, CDR2 YFSETQ, per germline. V was clipped by 0 bases and J by 5 bases, with 6 bases between them. The CDR3 DNA is TGCGCCAGCAGCTTGGAGAGCCACGAGCAGTACTTC. It specifies CASSLESHEQYF.

This clone showed up just a few times. This chain uses TRBV9 with TRBJ2-7; D ambiguous. CDR1 and CDR2 from the germline V gene are SGDLS and YYNGEE. The CDR3 loop spans 13 amino acids. The V gene lost 0 bases and the J gene lost 3 bases, with 7 bases spanning the gap. The CDR3 nucleotides are TGTGCCAGCAGCGTAGAGTCGGGCTACGAGCAGTACTTC. Translated: CASSVESGYEQYF.

CDR3 sequence reads: CASSLGSQGVDEQYF. In DNA, the CDR3 is TGTGCCAGCAGCTTAGGCTCGCAGGGTGTGGACGAGCAGTACTTC. V usage is TRBV11-3 and J usage is TRBJ2-7, with a possible D match to TRBD1 (5 bases). The CDR3 runs to 15 residues. V dropped 1 base and J dropped 5 bases, with 15 bases sitting between them. Germline CDR1 is SGHNT and CDR2 is YENEEA. The full variable domain, in which reference TRBV11-3 and TRBJ2-7 provide the parts outside the CDR3, is EAGVVQSPRYKIIEKKQPVAFWCNPISGHNTLYWYLQNLGQGPELLIRYENEEAVDDSQLPKDRFSAERLKGVDSTLKIQPAELGDSAVYLCASSLGSQGVDEQYFGPGTRLTVT.

The chain joins TRBV5-1 to TRBJ2-7; TRBD1 aligns across 8 bases. After removal of 0 bases from V and 2 bases from J, the junction contained 7 bases not matched to a gene. Germline values: CDR1 SGHRS, CDR2 YFSETQ. This CDR3 region has 16 residues. The DNA for the CDR3 is TGCGCCAGCAGCTTGGGAAGGACAGGGTTAGCCTACGAGCAGTACTTC. It is translated as CASSLGRTGLAYEQYF.

The genes are TRBV6-6 and TRBJ1-2, with TRBD1 as a possible D gene (6 bases). V was pared by 0 bases and J by 5 bases, with 7 bases between. Germline loops: CDR1 MNHNY, CDR2 SVGAGI (reference sequence). The CDR3 extends over 13 amino acids. CDR3 sequence reads: CASSYSQGYGYTF. CDR3 coding DNA: TGTGCCAGCAGTTACTCACAGGGATATGGCTACACCTTC.

This chain links TRBV5-4 with TRBJ2-7; TRBD1 agrees at 7 bases. The CDR3 consists of 13 residues. V lost 4 bases to trimming and J lost 2 bases; unmatched junction nucleotides: 3. Germline lookup yields CDR1 SGHNT and CDR2 YYREEE (reference sequence). CDR3 region: CASSPGQTYEQYF. CDR3 nucleotide sequence: TGTGCCAGCAGCCCGGGACAGACCTACGAGCAGTACTTC.